This TCR beta chain was captured in a study of T cell responses to AZD1222 COVID-19 vaccine. Study conclusions and caveats: Among those given AZD1222, only six were seropositive at baseline. Females outnumbered males among donors, who were mostly white British; clonal diversity was possibly underestimated.

Produced via immunoSEQ multiplex PCR; TCRdb's table is partial and in-frame only. The sample has about 100,000 clones; about 90% are singletons. About this clone: Its antigen is unidentified.

Germline CDR1 reads MNHEY; CDR2 reads SVGAGI. This CDR3 contains 13 residues. Trimming stripped 4 bases from V and 4 bases from J, with 10 bases between. This TCR was sampled from an adult who received the AZD1222 COVID-19 vaccine. The V and J genes are TRBV6-5 and TRBJ1-2; a possible D gene is TRBD1 (5 bases). The sample in question was peripheral blood, obtained 28 days after the second AZD1222 dose. The CDR3 region has the DNA TGTGCCAGCAGTTCCGAGACAGCCTATGGCTACACCTTC. This translates into CASSSETAYGYTF.